Below, 4 T cell receptor beta chains from the same sample are listed, as sequenced in a study of T and B cells in COVID-19 patients. Each TRB amplification used about 250-550 ng of genomic DNA from blood. BIOMED2 TRB-A/B primer pools were used in multiplex TRB PCR. TCRdb processed the multiplex PCR reads anew with MiXCR; each CDR3 protein has one entry. The table includes more than 3,500 distinct CDR3 sequences, approximately 23% detected once. Material: blood. The origin of the receptors is a human donor with active COVID-19.

A word on this clonotype: With a much larger clone just one base away, this may be a read error. This chain links TRBV6-5 with TRBJ1-1; D not certain. CDR3 length: 12 residues. The germline CDR1 and CDR2 sequences are MNHEY and SVGAGI. With 8 bases removed from V and 7 bases from J, the gap between germline ends came to 14 bases. In DNA, the CDR3 is TGTGCCAGCCTCAACCAGCCGGATGAAGCTTTCTTT. Translating it yields CASLNQPDEAFF.

The chain links TRBV7-2 to TRBJ1-5, with no clear D. CDR3 length: 13 amino acids. V dropped 4 bases and J dropped 3 bases, with 7 bases sitting between them. Per germline, CDR1 SGHTA and CDR2 FQGNSA. This CDR3 reads CASSSWVNQPQHF. CDR3 coding DNA: TGTGCCAGCAGCTCTTGGGTCAATCAGCCCCAGCATTTT.

This clonotype was recorded a few times. The V and J genes are TRBV11-2 and TRBJ1-1; 8 bases match TRBD1. Trimming cost V 1 base and J 0 bases; bases outside gene matches: 4. The CDR3 extends over 16 amino acids. CDR1 is SGHAT and CDR2 is FQNNGV in the germline V gene. The chain's CDR3 is CASSLVSGGVNTEAFF. CDR3 in DNA: TGTGCCAGCAGCTTAGTTTCAGGGGGCGTGAACACTGAAGCTTTCTTT.

By sample fraction, this clonotype is medium-sized. The junction does not match germline at one end; this may be a read error. The CDR3 coding sequence is TGTGCCAGCAGTTTATCAGCCCCCTTCAATGAGCCCCAGCATTTT. Its translation: CASSLSAPFNEPQHF. The chain has TRBV27 and TRBJ1-5, with unresolved D. The CDR3 loop spans 15 amino acids. Germline CDR1 MNHEY, CDR2 SMNVEV (reference sequence).